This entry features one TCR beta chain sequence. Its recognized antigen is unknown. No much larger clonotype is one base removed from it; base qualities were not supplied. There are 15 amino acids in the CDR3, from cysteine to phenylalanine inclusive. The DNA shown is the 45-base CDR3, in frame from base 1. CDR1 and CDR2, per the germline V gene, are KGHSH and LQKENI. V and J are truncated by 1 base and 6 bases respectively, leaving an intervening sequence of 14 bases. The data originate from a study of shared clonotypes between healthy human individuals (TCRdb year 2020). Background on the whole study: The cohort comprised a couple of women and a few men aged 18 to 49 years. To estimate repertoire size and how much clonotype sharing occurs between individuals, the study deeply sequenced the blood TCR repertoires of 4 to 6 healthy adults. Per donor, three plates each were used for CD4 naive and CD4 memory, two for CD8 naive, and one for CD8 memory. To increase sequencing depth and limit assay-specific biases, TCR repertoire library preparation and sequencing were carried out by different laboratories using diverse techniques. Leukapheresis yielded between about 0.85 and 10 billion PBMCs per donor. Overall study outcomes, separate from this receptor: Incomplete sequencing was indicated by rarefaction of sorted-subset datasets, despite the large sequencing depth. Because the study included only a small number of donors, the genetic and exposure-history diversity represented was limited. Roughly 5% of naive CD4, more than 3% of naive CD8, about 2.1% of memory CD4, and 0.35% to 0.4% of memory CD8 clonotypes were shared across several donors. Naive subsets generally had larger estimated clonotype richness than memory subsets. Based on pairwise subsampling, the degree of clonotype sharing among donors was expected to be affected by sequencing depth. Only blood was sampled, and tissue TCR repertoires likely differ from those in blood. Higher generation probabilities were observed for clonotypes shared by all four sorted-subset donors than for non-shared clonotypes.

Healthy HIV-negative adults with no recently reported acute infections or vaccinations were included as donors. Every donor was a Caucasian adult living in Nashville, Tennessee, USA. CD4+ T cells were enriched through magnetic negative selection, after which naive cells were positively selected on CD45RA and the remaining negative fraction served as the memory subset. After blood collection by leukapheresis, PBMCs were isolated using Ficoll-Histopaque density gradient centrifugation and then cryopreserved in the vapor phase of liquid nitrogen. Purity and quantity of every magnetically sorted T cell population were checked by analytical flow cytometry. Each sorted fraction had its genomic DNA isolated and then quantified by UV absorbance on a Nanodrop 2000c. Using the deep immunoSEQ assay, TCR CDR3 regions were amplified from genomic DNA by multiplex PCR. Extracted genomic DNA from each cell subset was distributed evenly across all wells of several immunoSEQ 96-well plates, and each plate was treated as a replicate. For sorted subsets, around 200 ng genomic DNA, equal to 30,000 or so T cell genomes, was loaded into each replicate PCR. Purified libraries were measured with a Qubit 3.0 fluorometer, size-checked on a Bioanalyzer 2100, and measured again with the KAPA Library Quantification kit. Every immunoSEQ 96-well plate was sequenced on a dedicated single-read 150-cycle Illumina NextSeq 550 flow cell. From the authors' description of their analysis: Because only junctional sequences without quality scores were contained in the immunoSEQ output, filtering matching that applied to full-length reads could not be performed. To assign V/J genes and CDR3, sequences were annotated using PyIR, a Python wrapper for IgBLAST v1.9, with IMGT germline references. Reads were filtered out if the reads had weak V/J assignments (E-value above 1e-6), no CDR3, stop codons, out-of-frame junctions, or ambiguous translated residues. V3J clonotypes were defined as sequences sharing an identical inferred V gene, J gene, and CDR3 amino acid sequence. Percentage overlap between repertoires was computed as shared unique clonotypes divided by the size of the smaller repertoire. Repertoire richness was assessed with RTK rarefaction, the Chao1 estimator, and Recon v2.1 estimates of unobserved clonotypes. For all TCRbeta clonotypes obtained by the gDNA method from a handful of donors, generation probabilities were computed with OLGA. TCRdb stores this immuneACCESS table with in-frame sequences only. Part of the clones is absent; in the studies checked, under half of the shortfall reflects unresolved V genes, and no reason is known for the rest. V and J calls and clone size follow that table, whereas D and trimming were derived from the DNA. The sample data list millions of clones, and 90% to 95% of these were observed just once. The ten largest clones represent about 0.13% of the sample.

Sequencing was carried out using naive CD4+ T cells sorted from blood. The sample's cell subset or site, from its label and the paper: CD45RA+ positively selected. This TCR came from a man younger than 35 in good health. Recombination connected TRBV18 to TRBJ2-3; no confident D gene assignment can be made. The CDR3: CASSPRIESGDTQYF. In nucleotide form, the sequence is TGTGCCAGCTCACCACGAATAGAGTCCGGGGATACGCAGTATTTT.